A single sample gave rise to the 22 T cell receptor beta chains below, sequenced in a study of T cell repertoires in cytomegalovirus infection. TCRdb ran MiXCR on the reads and lists one entry per CDR3 protein. The sample records fewer than 550,000 distinct CDR3 sequences, 10% to 12% being singletons. Material for sequencing was PBMCs. All receptors come from a human donor in good health (CMV status not recorded). Some clones in this sample may be carry-over from other donors' samples.

This clonotype was seen more than once but under ten times. Sequence at one end of the junction differs from germline and may be a read error. The chain uses TRBV28 and TRBJ2-7, with a tentative D call TRBD2 (6 bases). The CDR3 extends over 14 amino acids. Germline V gene lookup returns CDR1 MDHEN and CDR2 SYDVKM. As DNA, the CDR3 is TGTGCCAGCAGTCTATGGCCAGCGGGCTACGAGCAGTACTTC. Translated: CASSLWPAGYEQYF.

In this sample, this clonotype turned up many times. The chain combines TRBV3-1 with TRBJ1-5; D unresolved. Germline CDR1 is LGHDT and CDR2 is YNNKEL (reference sequence). This CDR3 has 16 amino acids. V was cut by 1 base and J by 6 bases, with 16 bases left in between. CDR3 region: CASSQGGRAVAQPQHF. CDR3 coding DNA: TGTGCCAGCAGCCAAGGAGGTAGGGCGGTGGCTCAGCCCCAGCATTTT.

This clonotype was recorded a few times. V is TRBV19 and J is TRBJ2-3; D is perhaps TRBD2 (7 bases). The CDR3 covers 14 residues. Germline values: CDR1 LNHDA, CDR2 SQIVND (reference sequence). V was pared by 10 bases and J by 3 bases, with 17 bases between. In DNA, the CDR3 is TGTGCCACCAGAGACGGGGGGCGGACAGATACGCAGTATTTT. Translated: CATRDGGRTDTQYF. The full variable domain, its missing parts supplied by reference TRBV19 and TRBJ2-3, is DGGITQSPKYLFRKEGQNVTLSCEQNLNHDAMYWYRQDPGQGLRLIYYSQIVNDFQKGDIAEGYSVSREKKESFPLTVTSAQKNPTAFYLCATRDGGRTDTQYFGPGTRLTVL.

This clonotype was detected many times. For the CDR3, the DNA is TGTGCCACCCTTACAGGGGACTACGAGCAGTACTTC. This encodes CATLTGDYEQYF. The chain is built from TRBV6-2 or TRBV6-3 and TRBJ2-7, with TRBD1 matching 7 bases. The ends lost 10 bases at V and 3 bases at J; junction bases unmatched: 6. This CDR3 has 12 amino acids. The germline V gene encodes CDR1 MNHEY and CDR2 SVGEGT.

The table lists this clonotype with a few counts. V and J are TRBV20-1 and TRBJ2-5, with TRBD2 identical over 7 bases. In germline, CDR1 is DFQATT, CDR2 SNEGSKA (reference sequence). The V segment lost 6 bases and the J segment 0 bases; nucleotides outside the gene matches: 7. CDR3 size: 14 residues. In DNA form, the CDR3 reads TGCAGTGCCCGACTAGCTAAGTACCAAGAGACCCAGTACTTC. This encodes CSARLAKYQETQYF.

This clonotype was seen repeatedly, ten times or more. The rearrangement joins TRBV12-3 or TRBV12-4 to TRBJ1-6; D may be TRBD1 (6 bases). Trimming stripped 3 bases from V and 7 bases from J, with 10 bases between. This CDR3 spans 14 amino acids. The CDR3 region is CASSFGGQNSPLHF. The CDR3 bases are TGTGCCAGCAGTTTCGGGGGGCAGAATTCACCCCTCCACTTT.

This clonotype appeared many times. V is TRBV10-3 and J is TRBJ1-2, with TRBD1 as a possible D gene (5 bases). Between the trimmed V and J ends, which lost 0 bases and 1 base, there was a span of 12 bases. The germline V gene has CDR1 ENHRY and CDR2 SYGVKD. The CDR3 extends over 16 amino acids. Here the CDR3 reads CAISESRGSDNYGYTF. The DNA of the CDR3 is TGTGCCATCAGTGAGTCTCGGGGGTCGGATAACTATGGCTACACCTTC.

The J gene is TRBJ2-3, the V gene TRBV11-3; TRBD2 agrees at 11 bases. The CDR3 totals 15 residues. The V and J ends lost 5 bases and 6 bases, in that order; junction bases with no gene match: 7. Germline CDR1 reads SGHNT; CDR2 reads YENEEA. In nucleotides, the CDR3 is TGTGCCAGCAGCCTAGTAGCGGGGGGGCCCGATACGCAGTATTTT. Its translation: CASSLVAGGPDTQYF.

This clonotype was observed many times. The J gene is TRBJ2-5, the V gene TRBV11-2, with 8 bases matching TRBD2. In germline, CDR1 is SGHAT, CDR2 FQNNGV. Trimming cost V 4 bases and J 2 bases; bases outside gene matches: 12. This CDR3 contains 17 residues. CDR3 bases: TGTGCCAGCAGCTCCCGACCCCGGGGGGGGCGGCAAGAGACCCAGTACTTC. This encodes CASSSRPRGGRQETQYF.

V and J are TRBV2 and TRBJ2-1; 8 nucleotides align to TRBD2. V trimming: 4 bases; J trimming: 5 bases; junction bases outside the gene matches: 10. The CDR3 extends over 16 amino acids. Germline assignment: CDR1 SNHLY and CDR2 FYNNEI. CDR3 nucleotides: TGTGCCAGCAGTGCTAGAGGGGCGGGGGGTCACAATGAGCAGTTCTTC. Amino acids: CASSARGAGGHNEQFF. The complete variable domain, with remaining parts taken from reference TRBV2 and TRBJ2-1, reads EPEVTQTPSHQVTQMGQEVILRCVPISNHLYFYWYRQILGQKVEFLVSFYNNEISEKSEIFDDQFSVERPDGSNFTLKIRSTKLEDSAMYFCASSARGAGGHNEQFFGPGTRLTVL.

In its sample, this clonotype was seen many times. This sequence joins TRBV6-6 and TRBJ2-7; maybe TRBD2 (7 bases). The CDR3 consists of 17 residues. V was trimmed by 0 bases and J by 5 bases, leaving 20 bases between them. CDR1 and CDR2 (germline): MNHNY, SVGAGI (reference sequence). The CDR3 is CASSYSISPVGGDEQYF. CDR3 bases: TGTGCCAGCAGTTACTCGATTAGCCCCGTAGGGGGGGACGAGCAGTACTTC.

This clonotype was seen at least ten times. This rearrangement joins TRBV7-2 to TRBJ2-7; D may match TRBD1 or TRBD2 (6 bases each). CDR3 length: 13 amino acids. CDR1 is SGHTA and CDR2 is FQGNSA in the germline V gene. Trimming pared 8 bases from V and 3 bases from J, leaving 14 bases between. The CDR3 DNA follows: TGTGCCAGCGCCGTGGGGGGACACTACGAGCAGTACTTC. Its translation: CASAVGGHYEQYF.

This clonotype was observed at least ten times. V gene TRBV19 combines with J gene TRBJ2-1; 11 bases line up with TRBD1. Germline V gene lookup returns CDR1 LNHDA and CDR2 SQIVND (reference sequence). V was clipped by 6 bases and J by 8 bases; unmatched bases: 9. CDR3 length: 15 amino acids. CDR3 in DNA: TGTGCCAGTAGCTGGGACAGGGGGTTTGGCGATGAGCAGTTCTTC. Protein: CASSWDRGFGDEQFF.

This sequence joins TRBV7-9 and TRBJ2-3; D remains unclear. The germline gives CDR1 SEHNR, CDR2 FQNEAQ (reference sequence). V lost 1 base and J 1 base, leaving 9 bases between the germline ends. There are 15 residues in the CDR3. Here the CDR3 reads CASSLVGTRTDTQYF. CDR3 bases: TGTGCCAGCAGCTTAGTAGGCACCCGCACAGATACGCAGTATTTT. Complete variable domain (other parts from reference TRBV7-9 and TRBJ2-3): DTGVSQNPRHKITKRGQNVTFRCDPISEHNRLYWYRQTLGQGPEFLTYFQNEAQLEKSRLLSDRFSAERPKGSFSTLEIQRTEQGDSAMYLCASSLVGTRTDTQYFGPGTRLTVL.

The table lists this clonotype with many counts. This chain connects TRBV23-1 to TRBJ2-7, with D uncertain. TRBV23-1 is known as an ORF, though its function is uncertain. CDR3 length equals 13 residues. Trimming shortened V by 2 bases and J by 6 bases, and 11 bases separated the two germline ends. CDR3 loop: CASSQPRHGEQYF. CDR3 coding DNA: TGCGCCAGCAGTCAACCCCGTCATGGCGAGCAGTACTTC.

The rearrangement uses TRBV18 and TRBJ1-2; 10 positions agree with TRBD1. V lost 3 bases to trimming and J lost 7 bases; unmatched junction nucleotides: 8. This CDR3 spans 15 amino acids. Germline assignment: CDR1 KGHSH and CDR2 LQKENI. This CDR3 reads CASSPGTGVSFGYTF. The CDR3 DNA is TGTGCCAGCTCACCCGGGACAGGGGTATCCTTTGGCTACACCTTC.

This clonotype was detected ten times or more. This chain connects TRBV7-8 to TRBJ2-1, with 16 bases that match TRBD2. CDR3 length: 18 residues. The ends lost 5 bases at V and 0 bases at J; junction bases unmatched: 4. Per the germline V gene, CDR1 is SGHVS and CDR2 is FQNEAQ. The CDR3 coding sequence is TGTGCCAGCAGCCGGGGACTAGCGGGGGGGGGCTCCTACAATGAGCAGTTCTTC. This gives the protein CASSRGLAGGGSYNEQFF.

This clonotype has a handful of counts. This rearrangement joins TRBV25-1 to TRBJ1-5; 8 bases map to TRBD1. Germline loops: CDR1 MGHDK, CDR2 SYGVNS. J was trimmed by 4 bases and V by 5 bases; bases with no gene match: 10. CDR3 length: 16 residues. CDR3 bases: TGTGCCAGCAGTCCCCGGGAGCAGGGGGCGAATCAGCCCCAGCATTTT. Its translation is CASSPREQGANQPQHF.

There are a few counts of this clonotype. This rearrangement joins TRBV10-3 to TRBJ2-7, with D uncertain. Germline V gene sequence: CDR1 ENHRY, CDR2 SYGVKD. V lost 8 bases and J 1 base, leaving 9 bases between the germline ends. This CDR3 region has 12 residues. CDR3 nucleotides: TGTGCCATCGGAAAGGAATCCTACGAGCAGTACTTC. This gives the protein CAIGKESYEQYF.

The chain combines TRBV5-1 with TRBJ2-7, with a tentative D call TRBD2 (5 bases). Germline loops: CDR1 SGHRS, CDR2 YFSETQ. V was cut by 0 bases and J by 6 bases, with 13 bases left in between. There are 14 residues in the CDR3. The CDR3 spells CASSLGSGIGEQYF. Here the CDR3 DNA reads TGCGCCAGCAGCTTGGGATCGGGGATCGGCGAGCAGTACTTC.

The rearrangement uses TRBV27 and TRBJ1-2; 9 bases line up with TRBD1. The CDR3 length is 14 residues. The germline V gene has CDR1 MNHEY and CDR2 SMNVEV (reference sequence). V trimming: 6 bases; J trimming: 6 bases; junction bases outside the gene matches: 8. The CDR3 bases are TGTGCCAGCAGGGACAGGGGAATGAGGGATGGCTACACCTTC. Protein sequence: CASRDRGMRDGYTF.

This clonotype was seen ten or more times. The rearrangement uses TRBV10-3 and TRBJ2-2, with 10 nucleotides matching TRBD1. The CDR3 is 15 amino acids. Germline values: CDR1 ENHRY, CDR2 SYGVKD. The V and J ends lost 6 bases and 3 bases, in that order; junction bases with no gene match: 4. The CDR3 nucleotides are TGTGCCATCAGGCCCGGACAGGGGGACACCGGGGAGCTGTTTTTT. Translated: CAIRPGQGDTGELFF.